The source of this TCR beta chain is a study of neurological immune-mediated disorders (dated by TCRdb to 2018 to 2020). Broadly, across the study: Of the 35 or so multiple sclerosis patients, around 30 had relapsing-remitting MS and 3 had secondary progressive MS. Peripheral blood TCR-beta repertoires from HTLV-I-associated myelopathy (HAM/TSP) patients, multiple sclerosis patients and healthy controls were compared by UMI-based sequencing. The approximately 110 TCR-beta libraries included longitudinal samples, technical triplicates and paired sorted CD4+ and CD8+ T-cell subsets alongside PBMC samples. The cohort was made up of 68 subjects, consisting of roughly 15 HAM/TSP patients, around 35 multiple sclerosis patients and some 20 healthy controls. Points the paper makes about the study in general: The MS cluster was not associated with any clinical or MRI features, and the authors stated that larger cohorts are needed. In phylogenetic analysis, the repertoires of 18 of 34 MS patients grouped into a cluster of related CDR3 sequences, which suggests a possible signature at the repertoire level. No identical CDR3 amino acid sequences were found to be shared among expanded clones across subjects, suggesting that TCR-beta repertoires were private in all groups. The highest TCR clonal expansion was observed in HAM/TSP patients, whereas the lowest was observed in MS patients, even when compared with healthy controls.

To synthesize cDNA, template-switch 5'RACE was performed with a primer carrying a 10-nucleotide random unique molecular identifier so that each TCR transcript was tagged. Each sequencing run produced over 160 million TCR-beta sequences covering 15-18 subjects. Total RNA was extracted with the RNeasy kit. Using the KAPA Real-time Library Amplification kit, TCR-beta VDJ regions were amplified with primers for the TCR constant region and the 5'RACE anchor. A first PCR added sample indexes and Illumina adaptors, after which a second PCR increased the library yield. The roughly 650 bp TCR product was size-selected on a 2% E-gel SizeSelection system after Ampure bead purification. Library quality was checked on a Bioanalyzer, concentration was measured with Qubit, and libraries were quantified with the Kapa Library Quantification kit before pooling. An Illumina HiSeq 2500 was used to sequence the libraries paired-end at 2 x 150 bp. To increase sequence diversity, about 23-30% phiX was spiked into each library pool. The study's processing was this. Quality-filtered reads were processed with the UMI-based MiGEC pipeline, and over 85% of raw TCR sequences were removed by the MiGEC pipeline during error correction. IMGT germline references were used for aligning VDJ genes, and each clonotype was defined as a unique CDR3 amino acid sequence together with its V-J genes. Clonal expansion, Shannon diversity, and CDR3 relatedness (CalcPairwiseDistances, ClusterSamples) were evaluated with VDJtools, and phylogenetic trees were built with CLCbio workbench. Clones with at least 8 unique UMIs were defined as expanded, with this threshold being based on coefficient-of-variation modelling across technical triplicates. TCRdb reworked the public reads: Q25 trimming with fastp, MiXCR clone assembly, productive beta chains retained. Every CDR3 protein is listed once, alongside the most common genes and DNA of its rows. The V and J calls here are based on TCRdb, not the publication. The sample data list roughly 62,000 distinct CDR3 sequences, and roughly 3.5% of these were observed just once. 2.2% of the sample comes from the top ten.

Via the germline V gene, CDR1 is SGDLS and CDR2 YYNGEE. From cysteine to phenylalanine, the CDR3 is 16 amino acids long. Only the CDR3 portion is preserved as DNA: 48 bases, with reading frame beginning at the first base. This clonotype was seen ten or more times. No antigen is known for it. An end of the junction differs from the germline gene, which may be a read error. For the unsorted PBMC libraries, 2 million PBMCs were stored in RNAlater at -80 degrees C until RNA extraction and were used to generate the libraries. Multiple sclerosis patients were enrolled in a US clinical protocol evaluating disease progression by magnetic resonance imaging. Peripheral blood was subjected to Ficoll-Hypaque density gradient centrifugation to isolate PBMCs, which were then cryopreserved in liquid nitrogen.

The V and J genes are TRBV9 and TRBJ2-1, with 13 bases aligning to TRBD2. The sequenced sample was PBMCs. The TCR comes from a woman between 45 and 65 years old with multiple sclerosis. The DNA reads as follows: TGTGCCAGCAGCCCCGGAGGGACTAGCGGGATGGAGATGATGCTCTTC. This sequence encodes CASSPGGTSGMEMMLF.